This TCR beta chain was documented in a study of shared clonotypes between healthy human individuals. CDR1 and CDR2 (germline): LGHNA, YSLEER. With 4 bases removed from V and 8 bases from J, the gap between germline ends came to 18 bases. The CDR3 length is 15 residues. This table comes from immunoSEQ multiplex PCR, and its TCRdb copy is limited to in-frame clones, with some not included. The table shows fewer than 850,000 clones, with about 96% occurring only once. Terminally differentiated effector memory CD45RA+ cells were left out of the naive CD8 fraction, which was CD45RO-negative and positively selected for CCR7.

The sequencing sample was made of naive CD8+ T cells sorted from blood. This chain uses TRBV4-3 with TRBJ2-1, with a possible D match to TRBD2 (7 bases). The source of this sequence is a man aged 25-40 years in good health. The CDR3 loop is CASSPRGGRMDEQFF. CDR3 DNA sequence: TGCGCCAGCAGCCCTAGGGGGGGGAGAATGGATGAGCAGTTCTTC.